The sequence of this T cell receptor beta chain was determined in a study of T cell responses to AZD1222 COVID-19 vaccine. Clones were read by immunoSEQ multiplex PCR, and TCRdb kept only the in-frame ones, dropping some. Among about 200,000 clones listed, just over 90% were seen once. With 6 bases removed from V and 4 bases from J, the gap between germline ends came to 16 bases. The CDR3 loop spans 14 amino acids. Germline values: CDR1 SGHRS, CDR2 YFSETQ. Sequencing was performed on peripheral blood, taken 28 days after the second AZD1222 dose. V gene TRBV5-1 combines with J gene TRBJ2-5, with D perhaps TRBD2 (5 bases). This receptor was identified in an adult who received the AZD1222 COVID-19 vaccine. The CDR3 loop is CASKTTLAGETQYF. CDR3 DNA sequence: TGCGCCAGCAAAACTACCCTAGCAGGAGAGACCCAGTACTTC.